This TCR beta chain was sequenced for a study of blood T cells in healthy people across ages. The V and J ends lost 1 base and 0 bases respectively, with 16 bases between them. Germline CDR1 LGHNA, CDR2 YNFKEQ. The CDR3 has 18 residues. PCR was performed a second time for 7 to 11 cycles using a sample-barcoded 5' primer and a J-beta primer mix. TCRdb ran MiXCR on the 5' RACE reads and lists one entry per CDR3 protein. The repertoire includes fewer than 2 million distinct CDR3 sequences, roughly 43% of them detected once, and roughly 23% sits in the top ten. The clonotype was recovered from a human donor in good health. Sequencing used blood. The chain employs TRBV4-2 and TRBJ2-1, with a possible D match to TRBD1 (5 bases). This CDR3 reads CASSQVQTDTFSYNEQFF. CDR3 in DNA: TGTGCCAGCAGCCAAGTACAGACAGACACCTTCTCCTACAATGAGCAGTTCTTC.